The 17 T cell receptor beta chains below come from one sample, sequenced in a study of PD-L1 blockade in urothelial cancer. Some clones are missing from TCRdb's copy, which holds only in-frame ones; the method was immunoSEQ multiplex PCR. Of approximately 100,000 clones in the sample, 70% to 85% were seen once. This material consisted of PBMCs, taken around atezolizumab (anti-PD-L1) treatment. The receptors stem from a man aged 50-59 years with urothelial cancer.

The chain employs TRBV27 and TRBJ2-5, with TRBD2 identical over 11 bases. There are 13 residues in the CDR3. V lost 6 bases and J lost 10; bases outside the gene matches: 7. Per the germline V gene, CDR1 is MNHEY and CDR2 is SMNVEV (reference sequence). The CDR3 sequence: CASRITSGSHQYF. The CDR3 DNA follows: TGTGCCAGCAGAATTACTAGCGGGAGCCACCAGTACTTC.

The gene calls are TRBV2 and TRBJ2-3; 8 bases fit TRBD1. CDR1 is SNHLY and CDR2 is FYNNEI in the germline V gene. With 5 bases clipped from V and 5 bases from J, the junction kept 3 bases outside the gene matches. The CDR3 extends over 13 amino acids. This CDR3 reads CASSTGGIDTQYF. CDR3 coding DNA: TGTGCCAGCAGTACAGGGGGTATAGATACGCAGTATTTT.

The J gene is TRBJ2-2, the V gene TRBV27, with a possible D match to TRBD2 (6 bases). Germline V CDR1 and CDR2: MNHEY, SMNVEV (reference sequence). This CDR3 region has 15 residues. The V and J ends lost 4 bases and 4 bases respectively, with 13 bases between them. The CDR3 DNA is TGTGCCAGCAGTTCATTCGTTAGCGGCACCGGGGAGCTGTTTTTT. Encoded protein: CASSSFVSGTGELFF.

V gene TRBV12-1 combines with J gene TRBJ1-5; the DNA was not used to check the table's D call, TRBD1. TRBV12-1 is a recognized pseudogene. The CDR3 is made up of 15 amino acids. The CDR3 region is CASSFFRTSNQPQHF. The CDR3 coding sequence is TGTGCCAGCAGCTTTTTCAGGACAAGCAATCAGCCCCAGCATTTT.

The CDR3 region is CASRRSGANVLTF. The CDR3 DNA reads TGTGCCAGTAGGCGGTCTGGGGCCAACGTCCTGACTTTC. The gene calls are TRBV19 and TRBJ2-6; D unclear. Germline CDR1 is LNHDA and CDR2 is SQIVND (reference sequence). Trimming removed 6 bases at V and 1 base at J, with 4 bases between. The CDR3 is 13 residues long.

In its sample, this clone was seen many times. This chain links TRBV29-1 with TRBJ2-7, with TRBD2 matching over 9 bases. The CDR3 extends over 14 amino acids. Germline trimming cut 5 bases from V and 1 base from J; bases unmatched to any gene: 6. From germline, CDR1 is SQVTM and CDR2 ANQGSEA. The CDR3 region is CSVSGSGRSYEQYF. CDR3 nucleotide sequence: TGCAGCGTTTCCGGTAGCGGGAGATCCTACGAGCAGTACTTC.

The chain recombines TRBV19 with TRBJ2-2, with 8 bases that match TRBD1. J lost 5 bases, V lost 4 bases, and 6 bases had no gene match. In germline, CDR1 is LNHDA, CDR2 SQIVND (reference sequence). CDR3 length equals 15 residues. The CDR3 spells CASSTQGARTGELFF. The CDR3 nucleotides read TGTGCCAGTAGTACGCAGGGGGCGCGGACCGGGGAGCTGTTTTTT.

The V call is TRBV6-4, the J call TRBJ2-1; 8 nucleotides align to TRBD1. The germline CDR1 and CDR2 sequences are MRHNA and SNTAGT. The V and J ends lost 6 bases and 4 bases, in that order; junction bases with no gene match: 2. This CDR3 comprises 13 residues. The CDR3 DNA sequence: TGTGCCAGCAGCCGGGACAGGTACAATGAGCAGTTCTTC. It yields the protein CASSRDRYNEQFF.

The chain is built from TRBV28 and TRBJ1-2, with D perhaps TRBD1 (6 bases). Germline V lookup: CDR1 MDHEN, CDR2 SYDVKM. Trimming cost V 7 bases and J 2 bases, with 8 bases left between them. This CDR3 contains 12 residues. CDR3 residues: CASNTGNYGYTF. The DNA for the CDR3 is TGTGCCAGCAACACAGGGAACTATGGCTACACCTTC.

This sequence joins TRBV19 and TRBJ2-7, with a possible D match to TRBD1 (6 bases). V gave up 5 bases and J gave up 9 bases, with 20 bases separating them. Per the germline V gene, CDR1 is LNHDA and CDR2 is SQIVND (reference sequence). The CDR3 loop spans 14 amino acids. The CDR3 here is CASSLGTSGTRQYF. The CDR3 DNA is TGTGCCAGTAGTTTGGGGACAAGTGGTACACGGCAGTACTTC.

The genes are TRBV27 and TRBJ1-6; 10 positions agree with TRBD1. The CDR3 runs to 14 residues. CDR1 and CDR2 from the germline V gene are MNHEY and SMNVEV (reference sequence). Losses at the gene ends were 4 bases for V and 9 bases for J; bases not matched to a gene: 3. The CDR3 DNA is TGTGCCAGCAGTTCCCGGGACAGGGGTTCACCCCTCCACTTT. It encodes CASSSRDRGSPLHF.

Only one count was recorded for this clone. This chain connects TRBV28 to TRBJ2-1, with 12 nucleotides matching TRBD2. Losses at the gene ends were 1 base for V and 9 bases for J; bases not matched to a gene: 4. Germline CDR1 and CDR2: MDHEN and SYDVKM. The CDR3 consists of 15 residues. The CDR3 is CASSLSRTSGVEQFF. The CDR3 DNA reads TGTGCCAGCAGTTTATCTAGGACTAGCGGGGTTGAGCAGTTCTTC.

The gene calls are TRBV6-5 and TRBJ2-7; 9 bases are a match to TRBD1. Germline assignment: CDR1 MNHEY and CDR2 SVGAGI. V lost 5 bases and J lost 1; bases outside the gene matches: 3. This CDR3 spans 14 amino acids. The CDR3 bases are TGTGCCAGCAGTCGGGACAGGGAGTCCTACGAGCAGTACTTC. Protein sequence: CASSRDRESYEQYF.

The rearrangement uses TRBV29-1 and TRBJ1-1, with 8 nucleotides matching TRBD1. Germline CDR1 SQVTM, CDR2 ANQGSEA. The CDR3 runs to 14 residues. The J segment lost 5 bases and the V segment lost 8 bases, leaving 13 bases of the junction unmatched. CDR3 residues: CSFTNRGKGTEAFF. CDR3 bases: TGCAGCTTCACCAACAGGGGGAAAGGGACTGAAGCTTTCTTT.

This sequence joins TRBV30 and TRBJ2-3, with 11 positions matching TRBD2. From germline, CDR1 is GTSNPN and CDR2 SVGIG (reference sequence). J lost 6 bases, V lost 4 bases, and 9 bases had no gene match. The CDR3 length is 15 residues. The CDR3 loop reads CAWNGPSGRSDTQYF. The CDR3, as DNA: TGTGCCTGGAACGGCCCTAGCGGGAGGTCGGATACGCAGTATTTT.

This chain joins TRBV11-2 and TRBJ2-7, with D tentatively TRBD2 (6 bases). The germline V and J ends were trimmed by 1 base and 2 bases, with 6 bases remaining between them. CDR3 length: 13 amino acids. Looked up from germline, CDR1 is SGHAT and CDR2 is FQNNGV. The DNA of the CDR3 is TGTGCCAGCAGCTTAGCGGGGGCCTACGAGCAGTACTTC. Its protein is CASSLAGAYEQYF.

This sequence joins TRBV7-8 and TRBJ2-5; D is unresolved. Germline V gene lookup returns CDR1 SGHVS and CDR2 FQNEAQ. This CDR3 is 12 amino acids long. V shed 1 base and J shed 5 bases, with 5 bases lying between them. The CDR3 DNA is TGTGCCAGCAGCTTAGGGGCCGAGACCCAGTACTTC. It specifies CASSLGAETQYF.